Reported below is one T cell receptor (beta chain). The data belong to a study of blood T cell repertoires in COVID-19. Whole-study context: The study drew acute and convalescent COVID-19 samples from the United States, Italy and Spain.

The CDR3 consists of 14 residues. Germline CDR1 and CDR2: SGHDN and FVKESK. V was trimmed by 2 bases and J by 7 bases, leaving 11 bases between them. In the authors' methods: Cell counts per sample came from amplifying reference gene primers. Produced via immunoSEQ multiplex PCR; TCRdb's table is partial and in-frame only. V and J calls plus clone size are reproduced from that table; the DNA served to infer D and trimming. Of more than 200,000 clones listed, about 87% are singletons. The sequence came from a man in his 70s with acute or convalescent COVID-19. Sequencing was done on a sample of peripheral blood. The V and J genes are TRBV14 and TRBJ2-2; D gene ambiguous. DNA for the CDR3: TGTGCCAGCAGCCAATCTCTTAGAGGCGGGGAGCTGTTTTTT. Its protein is CASSQSLRGGELFF. Filled out from reference TRBV14 and TRBJ2-2, the complete variable domain reads EAGVTQFPSHSVIEKGQTVTLRCDPISGHDNLYWYRRVMGKEIKFLLHFVKESKQDESGMPNNRFLAERTGGTYSTLKVQPAELEDSGVYFCASSQSLRGGELFFGEGSRLTVL.